This TCR beta chain was documented in a study of monozygotic twins with inflammatory bowel disease. Study-wide results and limits: Distinction of different T cell subtypes was not possible. A single strong IBD-associated signal or clonotype was not supported by the findings.

Turning to this clonotype: Its target is not known.

Per germline, CDR1 SGHDT and CDR2 YYEEEE. This CDR3 has 16 amino acids. Each UMI, carrying a 6-nucleotide sample barcode, came from template switching. Both the TCRalpha cDNA and the TCRbeta cDNA were taken through two nested PCRs, lasting approximately 16 and 9 cycles. TCRdb reprocessed the 5' RACE reads, keeping one entry per CDR3 protein, no DNA. Here the sample table reports approximately 100,000 distinct CDR3 sequences. The chain combines TRBV5-6 with TRBJ2-5; TCRdb's D call, TRBD1, is unchecked because there is no DNA. The TCR originated in a human donor with ulcerative colitis or Crohn's disease, or a healthy co-twin of an affected twin (not recorded which). Input material: blood. The CDR3 reads CASSSYRDRVAETQYF.